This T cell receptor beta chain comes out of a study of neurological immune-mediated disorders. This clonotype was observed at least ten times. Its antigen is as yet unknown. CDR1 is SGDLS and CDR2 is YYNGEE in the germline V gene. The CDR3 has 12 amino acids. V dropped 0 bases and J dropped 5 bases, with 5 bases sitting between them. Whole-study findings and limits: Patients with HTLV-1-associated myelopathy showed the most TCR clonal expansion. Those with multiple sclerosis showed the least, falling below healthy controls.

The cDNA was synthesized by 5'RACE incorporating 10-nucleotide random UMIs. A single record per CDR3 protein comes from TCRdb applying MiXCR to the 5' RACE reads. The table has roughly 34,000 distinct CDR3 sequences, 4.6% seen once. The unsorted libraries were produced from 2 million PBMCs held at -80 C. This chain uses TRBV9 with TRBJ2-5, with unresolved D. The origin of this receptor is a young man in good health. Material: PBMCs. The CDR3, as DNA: TGTGCCAGCAGCGTAGACGCGGAGACCCAGTACTTC. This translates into CASSVDAETQYF. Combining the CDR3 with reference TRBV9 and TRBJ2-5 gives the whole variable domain DSGVTQTPKHLITATGQRVTLRCSPRSGDLSVYWYQQSLDQGLQFLIQYYNGEERAKGNILERFSAQQFPDLHSELNLSSLELGDSALYFCASSVDAETQYFGPGTRLLVL.